A selection of T cell receptor beta chains follows, all from one sample in a study of blood T cell repertoires in COVID-19. Method: immunoSEQ multiplex PCR; TCRdb's copy keeps in-frame clones and lacks some. The table shows under 300,000 clones, with about 88% occurring only once. Sequencing input: peripheral blood. The receptors derive from a woman between 40 and 55 years old who had recovered from COVID-19. The CDR3 runs from the conserved cysteine through the conserved F or W. D genes are given only for firm matches. A row's size may be missing; if present it is once, few, many or a size class.

>-|TRBV19|TRBJ1-1|few
TGTGCCAGTAGTATAGGTACAGGGAGGGCTGAAGCTTTCTTT
CASSIGTGRAEAFF
>TRBD1|TRBV5-1|TRBJ1-2|-
TGCGCCAGCAGCCGCGGACAGGGACATGGCTACACCTTC
CASSRGQGHGYTF
>TRBD2|TRBV6-5|TRBJ2-1|-
TGTGCCAGCAGTACCGGGGGGGGTGAGCAGTTCTTC
CASSTGGGEQFF
>TRBD2|TRBV30|TRBJ2-7|-
TGTGCCTGGGGGACTAGCGGCAGGAGCGAGCAGTACTTC
CAWGTSGRSEQYF
>TRBD1|TRBV4-2|TRBJ2-7|-
TGTGCCAGCAGCCAAGATCGGGGACAGGGGGGAACCTACGAGCAGTACTTC
CASSQDRGQGGTYEQYF
>-|TRBV19|TRBJ1-1|-
TGTGCCAGTAGTACAACCCCAAACCAGGGGCAGAGGTTT
CASSTTPNQGQRF
>-|TRBV30|TRBJ2-1|-
TGTGCCTGGATGGATTTTGGGAGCTCCTACAATGAGCAGTTCTTC
CAWMDFGSSYNEQFF
>TRBD1|TRBV5-1|TRBJ1-2|few
TGCGCCAGCAGCACCCGACAGGGCTATGGCTACACCTTC
CASSTRQGYGYTF
>-|TRBV6-4|TRBJ1-5|-
TGTGCCAGCAGTGGGGCAGACAATCAGCCCCAGCATTTT
CASSGADNQPQHF
>TRBD1|TRBV7-2|TRBJ1-1|-
TGTGCCAGCAGCCCCCGGACAGGAGCCGAGACTGAAGCTTTCTTT
CASSPRTGAETEAFF
>TRBD1|TRBV18|TRBJ1-2|-
TGTGCCAGCTCACCCCGGACAGGGGCGATCGGTGGCTACACCTTC
CASSPRTGAIGGYTF
>TRBD2|TRBV5-4|TRBJ2-3|-
TGTGCCAGCAGCCCCTTGGGGGGGGGAGGCACAGATACGCAGTATTTT
CASSPLGGGGTDTQYF
>TRBD2|TRBV7-3|TRBJ2-1|-
TGTGCCAGCAGCCCTAATAGCGGGAGCATGGGTGAGCAGTTCTTC
CASSPNSGSMGEQFF
>TRBD2|TRBV29-1|TRBJ2-3|-
TGCAGCGTTGAAATGGCGGGAGTTACGCAGTATTTT
CSVEMAGVTQYF
>TRBD2|TRBV14|TRBJ2-5|-
TGTGCCAGCAGCCAGGCAGTACTAGCGGGAGGATGGGAGACCCAGTACTTC
CASSQAVLAGGWETQYF
>-|TRBV4-3|TRBJ1-3|-
TGCGCCAGCAGCACAAGCTCTGGAAACACCATATATTTT
CASSTSSGNTIYF
>-|TRBV19|TRBJ2-4|-
TGTGCCAGTAGTATAGGGGCCAGGGGCATTCAGTACTTC
CASSIGARGIQYF
>TRBD2|TRBV29-1|TRBJ2-7|-
TGCAGCGTTGAAACAGGGACTAGCGGACCCTACGAGCAGTACTTC
CSVETGTSGPYEQYF
>-|TRBV5-1|TRBJ2-3|-
TGCGCCAGCAGCTTGGGGGTAGGGGAGGCAGATACGCAGTATTTT
CASSLGVGEADTQYF
>TRBD1|TRBV5-5|TRBJ1-5|-
TGTGCCAGCAGCCAGACAGGGAATAGCAATCAGCCCCAGCATTTT
CASSQTGNSNQPQHF
>-|TRBV11-2|TRBJ2-2|-
TGTGCCAGCACCCTGACAGCGAACACCGGGGAGCTGTTTTTT
CASTLTANTGELFF
>TRBD2|TRBV10-3|TRBJ2-7|few
TGTGCCATCAGCTCCGGGGGGGCCTCCTACGAGCAGTACTTC
CAISSGGASYEQYF
>-|TRBV5-1|TRBJ1-1|-
TGCGCCAGCAGCGGGCGGGGCAGGACCAACACTGAAGCTTTCTTT
CASSGRGRTNTEAFF
>-|TRBV15|TRBJ1-6|-
TGTGCCACCAGCAGAGGGACCCTCGAGGGTTCACCCCTCCACTTT
CATSRGTLEGSPLHF
>-|TRBV6-5|TRBJ1-1|few
TGTGCCAGCAGTTACTCCGGACATACTTTCTTT
CASSYSGHTFF
>TRBD1|TRBV5-6|TRBJ1-5|-
TGTGCCAGCAGCAGGGGGCCGACGGGTCCAAACAATCAGCCCCAGCATTTT
CASSRGPTGPNNQPQHF
>-|TRBV27|TRBJ1-2|-
TGTGCCAGCAGTCCCTGGCCGGGGGAGGATGGCTACACCTTC
CASSPWPGEDGYTF
>TRBD1|TRBV9|TRBJ1-2|-
TGTGCCAGCAGCCCCCGGGACAGGGCTAACTATGGCTACACCTTC
CASSPRDRANYGYTF
>-|TRBV19|TRBJ2-7|-
TGTGCCAGTAGTATAGCGGGAGCTCGCTACCAAGCCTACGAGCAGTACTTC
CASSIAGARYQAYEQYF
>TRBD2|TRBV7-2|TRBJ2-5|-
TGTGCCAGCAGCTTGGGTCCCGCCGGCGGGAGGTCTGAGACCCAGTACTTC
CASSLGPAGGRSETQYF
>TRBD2|TRBV7-2|TRBJ2-7|-
TGTGCCAGCGGGGGGACTAGCGGGAGGGCCGGGTCCTACGAGCAGTACTTC
CASGGTSGRAGSYEQYF
>-|TRBV10-3|TRBJ1-1|-
TGTGCCATCAGTGAGTGGGGGGGTGGCTCTGAAGCTTTCTTT
CAISEWGGGSEAFF
>TRBD1|TRBV12-3/TRBV12-4|TRBJ1-1|-
TGTGCCAGCAGTCCCCGGACAGGGGGGGCTTTCTTT
CASSPRTGGAFF
>TRBD2|TRBV30|TRBJ2-5|-
TGTGCCTGGATTGCCCGACTAGCGGGAGGGAGGGAGACCCAGTACTTC
CAWIARLAGGRETQYF
>-|TRBV16|TRBJ2-2|-
TGTGCCAGCAGCCGGGGGGCCGGGGAGCTGTTTTTT
CASSRGAGELFF
>-|TRBV7-2|TRBJ1-2|-
TGTGCCAGCAGCCCCGCGGCAGGGTATGGCTACACCTTC
CASSPAAGYGYTF
>-|TRBV6-2/TRBV6-3|TRBJ1-5|-
TGTGCCAGCAGTTACCTGGGAGGCCAGCCCCAGCATTTT
CASSYLGGQPQHF
>-|TRBV5-6|TRBJ1-1|once
TGTGCCAGCAGCTTGGCGGGGGGCGCGGGGACTGAAGCTTTCTTT
CASSLAGGAGTEAFF
>TRBD1|TRBV14|TRBJ2-3|-
TGTGCCAGCAGCCATACAGGGGGCGCGGGTACGCAGTATTTT
CASSHTGGAGTQYF
>TRBD2|TRBV6-2/TRBV6-3|TRBJ2-7|once
TGTGCCAGCAGCCTGACTAGCAGATACGAGCAGTACTTC
CASSLTSRYEQYF
>-|TRBV19|TRBJ1-2|-
TGTGCCAGTAACCACAGAACGTATGGCTACACCTTC
CASNHRTYGYTF
>-|TRBV7-2|TRBJ1-6|few
TGTGCCAGCAGCCCGACGGCCCCTGGAGGTTCACCCCTCCACTTT
CASSPTAPGGSPLHF
>TRBD2|TRBV27|TRBJ2-1|-
TGTGCCAGCCAAATAGCGGGAGGGGCCTATGAGCAGTTCTTC
CASQIAGGAYEQFF
>-|TRBV19|TRBJ2-2|few
TGTGCCAGTAGTATCGCAGGCTCGAACACCGGGGAGCTGTTTTTT
CASSIAGSNTGELFF
>-|TRBV18|TRBJ1-2|-
TGTGCCAGCTCACCACTCCCCCGGACAACCTATGGCTACACCTTC
CASSPLPRTTYGYTF
>-|TRBV13|TRBJ2-7|-
TGTGCCAGCAGCGCGGCAGTGGCCTACGAGCAGTACTTC
CASSAAVAYEQYF
>TRBD2|TRBV7-8|TRBJ2-5|-
TGTGCCAGCAGCCTACTAGCGTCCCCTGGCCAAGAGACCCAGTACTTC
CASSLLASPGQETQYF
>-|TRBV6-5|TRBJ2-3|-
TGTGCCAGCAGAGCAGGGTGGACAGATACGCAGTATTTT
CASRAGWTDTQYF
>TRBD2|TRBV12-3/TRBV12-4|TRBJ2-1|-
TGTGCCAGCAGTTTCAGCGGGAGTGGGGAGCAGTTCTTC
CASSFSGSGEQFF
>-|TRBV7-3|TRBJ2-7|-
TGTGCCAGCAGCTTAGGGGGCTCGGGCGAGCAGTACTTC
CASSLGGSGEQYF
>-|TRBV25-1|TRBJ1-1|-
TGTGCCAGCAGCCCCGAACCAGGCCGGAACACTGAAGCTTTCTTT
CASSPEPGRNTEAFF
>TRBD2|TRBV4-3|TRBJ2-3|-
TGCGCCAGCAGCAACCTGATAGCGGGAGGTGCCACAGATACGCAGTATTTT
CASSNLIAGGATDTQYF
>-|TRBV19|TRBJ1-1|-
TGTGCCAGAGGGAGGGCTGAAGCTTTCTTT
CARGRAEAFF
>-|TRBV28|TRBJ1-1|-
TGTGCCAGCAGTTTCCCCGAGGGGGTTAACACTGAAGCTTTCTTT
CASSFPEGVNTEAFF
>-|TRBV10-1|TRBJ1-1|-
TGCGCCAGCAGGATGGGAGAGAACACTGAAGCTTTCTTT
CASRMGENTEAFF